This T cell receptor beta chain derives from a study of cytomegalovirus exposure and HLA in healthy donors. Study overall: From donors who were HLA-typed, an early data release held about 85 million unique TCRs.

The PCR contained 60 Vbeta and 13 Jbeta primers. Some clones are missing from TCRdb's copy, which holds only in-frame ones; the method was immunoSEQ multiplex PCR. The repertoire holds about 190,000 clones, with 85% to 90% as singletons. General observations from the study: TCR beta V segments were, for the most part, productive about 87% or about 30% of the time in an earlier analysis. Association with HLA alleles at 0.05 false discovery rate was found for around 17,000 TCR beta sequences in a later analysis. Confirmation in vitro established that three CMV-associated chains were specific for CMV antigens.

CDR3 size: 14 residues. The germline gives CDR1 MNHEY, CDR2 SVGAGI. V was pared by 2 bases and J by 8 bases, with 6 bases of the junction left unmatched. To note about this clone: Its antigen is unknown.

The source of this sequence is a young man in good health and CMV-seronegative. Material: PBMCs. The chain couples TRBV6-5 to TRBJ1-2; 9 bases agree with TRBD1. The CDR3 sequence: CASSYPDRGGGYTF. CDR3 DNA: TGTGCCAGCAGTTACCCTGACAGGGGGGGCGGCTACACCTTC.